Below, 11 T cell receptor beta chains from the same sample are listed, as sequenced in a study of spatial heterogeneity in lung cancer. MiXCR, applied by TCRdb to the 5' RACE reads, yields one record per CDR3 protein. This repertoire shows roughly 48,000 distinct CDR3 sequences, approximately 5.3% found once; its top ten account for approximately 10%. Indicated time point: sample taken at primary tumor resection. Source: PBMCs, taken at surgery. The receptor set was obtained from a male donor with early-stage non-small cell lung cancer.

In its sample, this clonotype was seen a few times. V gene TRBV6-5 combines with J gene TRBJ2-7; D gene unclear. This CDR3 comprises 16 residues. Trimming took 0 bases from V and 2 from J, leaving 14 bases between them. Germline-derived CDR1 and CDR2 are MNHEY and SVGAGI. CDR3 sequence (DNA): TGTGCCAGCAGTTACTCGATTTGGCGGAAAGCCTACGAGCAGTACTTC. Translation gives CASSYSIWRKAYEQYF.

In this sample, this clonotype turned up many times. This chain joins TRBV29-1 and TRBJ2-3; TRBD2 agrees at 14 bases. Germline V gene data show CDR1 as SQVTM and CDR2 as ANQGSEA. V was pared by 7 bases and J by 3 bases, with 6 bases of the junction left unmatched. The CDR3 has 15 amino acids. The DNA for the CDR3 is TGCAGCGGATCCGGGACTAGCGGGGGAACAGATACGCAGTATTTT. Translating gives CSGSGTSGGTDTQYF.

This clonotype appeared many times. The rearrangement uses TRBV2 and TRBJ1-5, with D unresolved. V lost 4 bases, J lost 5 bases, and 12 bases lay in between. The germline gives CDR1 SNHLY, CDR2 FYNNEI. There are 14 residues in the CDR3. CDR3 sequence reads: CASSVTRVDQPQHF. For the CDR3, the DNA is TGTGCCAGCAGTGTGACAAGGGTGGATCAGCCCCAGCATTTT.

The table lists this clonotype with many counts. The chain carries TRBV12-3 or TRBV12-4 and TRBJ1-5; D possibly corresponds to TRBD1 (5 bases). The CDR3 totals 14 residues. The V gene lost 3 bases and the J gene lost 3 bases, with 9 bases spanning the gap. The CDR3 sequence is CASSFGGANQPQHF. CDR3 DNA sequence: TGTGCCAGCAGTTTTGGTGGGGCCAATCAGCCCCAGCATTTT.

At least ten counts were recorded for this clonotype. The chain has TRBV10-3 and TRBJ1-2; D call uncertain. V dropped 4 bases and J dropped 2 bases, with 11 bases sitting between them. The germline CDR1 and CDR2 sequences are ENHRY and SYGVKD. This CDR3 has 14 residues. The CDR3 sequence: CAISGGRENYGYTF. In DNA form, the CDR3 reads TGTGCCATCAGTGGTGGCAGAGAGAACTATGGCTACACCTTC.

Ten or more counts support this clonotype. The rearrangement uses TRBV12-3 or TRBV12-4 and TRBJ1-1; D gene uncertain. The V gene lost 6 bases and the J gene lost 1 base, with 15 bases spanning the gap. This CDR3 has 15 amino acids. The CDR3 sequence is CASSESRRGNTEAFF. In DNA, the CDR3 is TGTGCCAGCAGCGAGAGCAGGCGGGGGAACACTGAAGCTTTCTTT.

The table lists this clonotype with many counts. The chain couples TRBV7-2 to TRBJ2-3, with D perhaps matching TRBD2 (6 bases). This CDR3 spans 13 amino acids. V lost 1 base, J lost 6 bases, and 8 bases lay in between. Germline lookup yields CDR1 SGHTA and CDR2 FQGNSA. The CDR3, as DNA: TGTGCCAGCAGCTTAGGAGGGAGGGATACGCAGTATTTT. The encoded protein is CASSLGGRDTQYF.

This rearrangement joins TRBV4-2 to TRBJ1-2; a weak D match, TRBD1 (5 bases). V dropped 4 bases and J dropped 3 bases, with 9 bases sitting between them. Germline V gives CDR1 LGHNA, CDR2 YNFKEQ. The CDR3 spans 13 residues. The CDR3 DNA is TGTGCCAGCAGCCCCCGCAGGGACTATGGCTACACCTTC. Translated, it gives CASSPRRDYGYTF.

This clonotype came up many times. This chain's CDR3 is CASSLVAGMETQYF. The CDR3 DNA follows: TGTGCCAGCAGCTTGGTAGCAGGGATGGAGACCCAGTACTTC. The V and J genes are TRBV5-6 and TRBJ2-5; perhaps TRBD1 as D (5 bases). The V gene's germline CDR1 is SGHDT and CDR2 YYEEEE. V was pared by 0 bases and J by 5 bases, with 11 bases between. The CDR3 loop spans 14 amino acids.

The sample holds many counts of this clonotype. Germline and junction disagree at one end, which may indicate a read error. The chain carries TRBV2 and TRBJ2-3; D unresolved. Germline CDR1 and CDR2: SNHLY and FYNNEI. The CDR3 length is 12 residues. The CDR3 DNA follows: TGTGCCACCCAGACCTCAGGTGTTCCCAAGGATTTT. Translated: CATQTSGVPKDF.

This clonotype was counted many times. The V and J genes are TRBV20-1 and TRBJ2-1; 10 bases are shared with TRBD2. J gave up 4 bases and V 1 base, and 7 bases lay outside the gene matches. Germline V gene data show CDR1 as DFQATT and CDR2 as SNEGSKA (reference sequence). This CDR3 has 16 amino acids. The CDR3 sequence: CSARALAGAGYNEQFF. CDR3 DNA: TGCAGTGCTAGAGCCCTAGCGGGGGCCGGATACAATGAGCAGTTCTTC.